The 19 T cell receptor beta chains presented below share a single source sample, sequenced in a study of T cell clonotyping in hematopoietic cell transplantation (dated by TCRdb to the early 2020s). What this sample's time point label stands for: recipient sample taken at acute GVHD onset. The method was the immunoSEQ multiplex PCR assay. Held by TCRdb, this immuneACCESS table contains in-frame sequences only and omits some clones. Under half of the omission traces to an unresolved V gene where checked; the cause of the rest is unknown. Within this sample are fewer than 9,500 clones, with 84% of them counted one time only. Of the sample, under 65% falls within the top ten clones. Source: PBMCs, taken at the time of graft-versus-host disease after allogeneic stem cell transplant. All receptors derive from a male patient aged 60 to 75 who had an allogeneic stem cell transplant from an unrelated donor, so the T cells may come from the graft donor. Some clones in this sample may be carry-over from other donors' samples.

The chain carries TRBV2 and TRBJ1-5; 7 nucleotides align to TRBD1. CDR1 and CDR2 (germline): SNHLY, FYNNEI. This CDR3 comprises 12 residues. J was trimmed by 11 bases and V by 4 bases; bases with no gene match: 5. CDR3 sequence (DNA): TGTGCCAGCAGTGGAGGGACAGAGGCCCAGCATTTT. Its protein is CASSGGTEAQHF.

This rearrangement joins TRBV18 to TRBJ1-3; 9 nucleotides agree with TRBD1. The V and J ends lost 5 bases and 0 bases, in that order; junction bases with no gene match: 8. The CDR3 consists of 17 residues. Germline-derived CDR1 and CDR2 are KGHSH and LQKENI. CDR3 coding DNA: TGTGCCAGCTCAGAGGACAGGGGAACCTTCTCTGGAAACACCATATATTTT. This codes for CASSEDRGTFSGNTIYF.

This sequence joins TRBV6-1 and TRBJ1-2; D is unresolved. Germline V CDR1 and CDR2: MNHNS, SASEGT. The germline V and J ends were trimmed by 2 bases and 5 bases, with 12 bases remaining between them. CDR3 size: 14 residues. This chain's CDR3 is CASSESSAVYGYTF. The CDR3 DNA reads TGTGCCAGCAGTGAAAGTTCGGCGGTTTATGGCTACACCTTC.

The J gene is TRBJ2-4, the V gene TRBV19; perhaps D is TRBD1 or TRBD2 (5 bases each). The V end lost 3 bases, the J end lost 1 base, and 16 bases lay between the germline ends. Per germline, CDR1 LNHDA and CDR2 SQIVND (reference sequence). The CDR3 runs 17 residues. This CDR3 reads CASSMETGTQAKNIQYF. The CDR3 DNA sequence: TGTGCCAGTAGTATGGAGACGGGGACCCAGGCCAAAAACATTCAGTACTTC.

This rearrangement joins TRBV4-2 to TRBJ2-1; 7 nucleotides align to TRBD1. J gave up 7 bases and V 0 bases, and 9 bases lay outside the gene matches. The CDR3 spans 16 residues. Germline V gives CDR1 LGHNA, CDR2 YNFKEQ. This chain's CDR3 is CASSQDLGRGRNEQFF. In DNA, the CDR3 is TGTGCCAGCAGCCAAGATTTGGGCAGGGGGAGAAATGAGCAGTTCTTC.

The chain couples TRBV9 to TRBJ2-1, with TRBD2 matching over 11 bases. The CDR3 is 17 residues long. CDR1 SGDLS and CDR2 YYNGEE come from the germline V gene. The J segment lost 4 bases and the V segment lost 4 bases, leaving 10 bases of the junction unmatched. This CDR3 is CASSHSRTSGSYNEQFF. In DNA, the CDR3 is TGTGCCAGCAGCCATTCGCGGACTAGCGGGTCATACAATGAGCAGTTCTTC.

The chain joins TRBV15 to TRBJ1-2, with 7 positions matching TRBD1. The V gene end was trimmed by 3 bases and the J gene end by 1 base; junction bases not matched to a gene: 5. This CDR3 comprises 15 residues. Germline CDR1 LNHNV, CDR2 YYDKDF (reference sequence). CDR3 sequence (DNA): TGTGCCACCAGCAGGGACAGGAGGATTAACTATGGCTACACCTTC. It encodes CATSRDRRINYGYTF.

This CDR3 is CASSPPGQGPPPLHF. The CDR3 DNA reads as TGTGCCAGCTCCCCGCCGGGACAGGGGCCGCCCCCCCTCCACTTT. The chain uses TRBV18 and TRBJ1-6; 10 positions agree with TRBD1. With 6 bases clipped from V and 13 bases from J, the junction kept 12 bases outside the gene matches. The V gene's germline CDR1 is KGHSH and CDR2 LQKENI. The CDR3 spans 15 residues.

This clone has a single count. V usage is TRBV6-5 and J usage is TRBJ1-4; 10 bases map to TRBD1. CDR3 length: 14 residues. The junction had 6 bases not matched to a gene; V was cut back by 6 bases and J by 8 bases. Germline CDR1 reads MNHEY; CDR2 reads SVGAGI. The CDR3 loop is CASRPGQGREKLFF. The CDR3 DNA sequence: TGTGCCAGCAGGCCGGGACAGGGGCGCGAAAAACTGTTTTTT.

V usage is TRBV7-2 and J usage is TRBJ2-7, with 7 bases lining up with TRBD2. Losses at the gene ends were 4 bases for V and 8 bases for J; bases not matched to a gene: 14. CDR1 is SGHTA and CDR2 is FQGNSA in the germline V gene. CDR3 length: 15 amino acids. CDR3 coding DNA: TGTGCCAGCAGCTCTAATGGCGGGCTAGCGGAAAAGCAGTACTTC. This translates into CASSSNGGLAEKQYF.

The chain joins TRBV5-4 to TRBJ1-3; D is unclear. There are 16 residues in the CDR3. Germline loops: CDR1 SGHNT, CDR2 YYREEE (reference sequence). Trimming shortened V by 0 bases and J by 0 bases, and 10 bases separated the two germline ends. CDR3 region: CASSLAKERSGNTIYF. The CDR3 bases are TGTGCCAGCAGCTTGGCCAAAGAGCGCTCTGGAAACACCATATATTTT.

The rearrangement links TRBV6-6 to TRBJ2-3; D ambiguous. The germline CDR1 and CDR2 sequences are MNHNY and SVGAGI (reference sequence). There are 14 residues in the CDR3. V was pared by 11 bases and J by 1 base, with 16 bases between. CDR3 amino acids: CACRTATGTDTQYF. DNA of the CDR3: TGTGCCTGTCGGACGGCTACGGGCACAGATACGCAGTATTTT.

The chain uses TRBV7-7 and TRBJ1-1; the D is unclear. The CDR3 runs 16 residues. The germline V gene encodes CDR1 SSHAT and CDR2 FNYEAQ (reference sequence). Trimming removed 5 bases from V and 4 bases from J, with 20 bases in between. The CDR3 DNA follows: TGTGCCAGCAGCCTTGTGCCTGTGGAGTTCGGCACTGAAGCTTTCTTT. Its protein is CASSLVPVEFGTEAFF.

The chain is built from TRBV7-2 and TRBJ2-3; unclear D gene. The germline CDR1 and CDR2 sequences are SGHTA and FQGNSA. This CDR3 has 14 residues. The V gene lost 5 bases and the J gene lost 9 bases, with 18 bases spanning the gap. CDR3 in DNA: TGTGCCAGCAGCCCTCCCCTAGGGCTTGTAACGCAGTATTTT. Amino acids: CASSPPLGLVTQYF.

The genes are TRBV5-4 and TRBJ1-6, with TRBD1 identical over 8 bases. Germline-derived CDR1 and CDR2 are SGHNT and YYREEE (reference sequence). The CDR3 consists of 14 residues. J lost 12 bases, V lost 2 bases, and 7 bases had no gene match. The DNA for the CDR3 is TGTGCCAGCAGCTTTGACAGGGGCGTAGGACCCCTCCACTTT. Translation: CASSFDRGVGPLHF.

The V gene is TRBV7-3, the J gene TRBJ1-1, with TRBD1 as a possible D gene (6 bases). The ends were cut back, 5 bases at V and 1 base at J, with 8 bases in the middle. CDR1 and CDR2 from the germline V gene are SGHTA and FQGTGA. CDR3 length: 13 residues. The CDR3 protein is CASSLQGNTEAFF. The CDR3 DNA sequence: TGTGCCAGCAGCCTACAGGGGAACACTGAAGCTTTCTTT.

The chain combines TRBV20-1 with TRBJ2-7; TRBD1 might be the D (5 bases). The V gene lost 7 bases and the J gene lost 3 bases, with 10 bases spanning the gap. The CDR3 sequence is 11 residues long. CDR1 and CDR2 from the germline V gene are DFQATT and SNEGSKA (reference sequence). The CDR3 bases are TGCAGTGTGGCCAGGGACTACGAGCAGTACTTC. This gives the protein CSVARDYEQYF.

This chain links TRBV19 with TRBJ1-2, with 8 bases lining up with TRBD1. Germline-derived CDR1 and CDR2 are LNHDA and SQIVND (reference sequence). The trim removed 4 bases at V and 5 bases at J, leaving 9 bases unmatched. This CDR3 comprises 15 residues. Here the CDR3 reads CASSTPGTGDYGYTF. The CDR3 bases are TGTGCCAGTAGTACCCCCGGGACAGGAGATTATGGCTACACCTTC.

This clone was seen just once. CDR3 DNA sequence: TGTGCCAGCAGTGCGGGAGAAAACACTGAAGCTTTCTTT. As protein: CASSAGENTEAFF. The chain has TRBV6-1 and TRBJ1-1; D gene ambiguous. The CDR3 sequence is 13 residues long. Deletions cut 4 bases from V and 2 bases from J, with 8 bases between. CDR1 MNHNS and CDR2 SASEGT come from the germline V gene.